A selection of T cell receptor beta chains follows, all from one sample in a study of blood T cells in healthy people across ages. TCRdb re-called the 5' RACE reads through MiXCR, storing one row per CDR3 protein. Of about 1 million distinct CDR3 sequences listed, roughly 24% were seen once; the top ten hold less than 0.75%. A further study also used this sample, focusing on T cells of mothers and their children.

Sequenced sample: blood. Receptors were obtained from a girl aged 2-9 years in good health. Both conserved end residues are part of each CDR3. A D gene is named only where the DNA matches it firmly. For some rows the clone size is stated as once, few or many, or as a class when expanded; others skip it.

v_call	clone_size	cdr3_length	d_call	j_call	cdr3_nt	cdr3_aa
TRBV24-1	NA	16	TRBD1	TRBJ1-4	TGTGCCACCAGTGACCCCCGTGGACAGGCTAATGAAAAACTGTTTTTT	CATSDPRGQANEKLFF
TRBV7-8	NA	17	NA	TRBJ2-7	TGTGCCAGCAGCTTAGGGCCTGGAGGGGAAAGTTCCTACGAGCAGTACTTC	CASSLGPGGESSYEQYF
TRBV4-2	few	12	TRBD2	TRBJ2-5	TGTGCCAGCAGCCAAGAGGCGGGGAGGGTGGACTTC	CASSQEAGRVDF
TRBV19	NA	16	NA	TRBJ2-7	TGTGCCAGTAGTCCGCGTGGGGGGGCCAGAACCTACGAGCAGTACTTC	CASSPRGGARTYEQYF
TRBV3-1	few	14	NA	TRBJ1-2	TGTGCCAGCAGCCAACTATCAGGGGTCTCTGGCTACACCTTC	CASSQLSGVSGYTF
TRBV11-3	few	16	TRBD2	TRBJ2-2	TGTGCCAGCAGCTTAGTGCGGGGGTTTAGGACCGGGGAGCTGTTTTTT	CASSLVRGFRTGELFF
TRBV3-1	NA	16	NA	TRBJ2-1	TGTGCCAGCAGCCCTGGGACGTTCTTGGAGGGCAATGAGCAGTTCTTC	CASSPGTFLEGNEQFF
TRBV5-6	few	16	NA	TRBJ1-5	TGTGCCAGCAGCAGGGGGGGCACAGGGTCCAATCAGCCCCAGCATTTT	CASSRGGTGSNQPQHF
TRBV7-2	once	13	NA	TRBJ1-5	TGTGCCAGCAGCCCCGCGAGCGGCTCGCCCCAGCATTTT	CASSPASGSPQHF
TRBV29-1	few	14	TRBD2	TRBJ2-7	TGCAGCGCCGCCCTAGCGGGAGAGGAAGACGAGCAGTACTTC	CSAALAGEEDEQYF
TRBV7-7	NA	13	TRBD1	TRBJ1-1	TGTGCTAGCAGCTCAGGGGGCTTGACTGAAGCTTTCTTT	CASSSGGLTEAFF
TRBV20-1	few	15	NA	TRBJ2-1	TGCAGTGCTAGTTTTGGGACGATGTCCTACAATGAGCAGTTCTTC	CSASFGTMSYNEQFF
TRBV6-1	NA	12	NA	TRBJ1-2	TGTGCCAGCATAGGACAGAATTATGGCTACACCTTC	CASIGQNYGYTF
TRBV27	NA	16	NA	TRBJ2-1	TGTGCCAGCAGCGATAATCTCAGGGCCCCCTACAATGAGCAGTTCTTC	CASSDNLRAPYNEQFF
TRBV6-6	NA	15	TRBD1	TRBJ1-1	TGTGCCAGCAGTCTCCAGGGGGCCTTCAACACTGAAGCTTTCTTT	CASSLQGAFNTEAFF